The rows below give T cell receptor beta chains drawn from one sample of a study of T cells after yellow fever vaccination. TCRdb re-derived calls from the 5' RACE reads in MiXCR, one entry per CDR3 protein. The table has around 160,000 distinct CDR3 sequences, 5.5% to 7.5% seen once; the top ten hold roughly 2.5%. The starting material was CD4+ T cells sorted from PBMCs, obtained 5 days after the first yellow fever vaccination. Receptor source: a man younger than 30 who received the YFV17D yellow fever vaccine. Each CDR3 is given with its conserved first and last residue. A D gene is named only where the DNA matches it firmly. Only some rows state a clone size, as once, few, many or a class for expanded clones.

clone_size	v_call	j_call	d_call	cdr3_aa	cdr3_nt
many	TRBV3-1	TRBJ2-6	.	CASSQVSNSGANVLTF	TGTGCCAGCAGCCAAGTATCGAACTCTGGGGCCAACGTCCTGACTTTC
.	TRBV5-1	TRBJ2-5	.	CASRLGSQETQYF	TGCGCCAGCCGGTTGGGGAGTCAAGAGACCCAGTACTTC
.	TRBV30	TRBJ2-3	.	CAWSVLGNTQYF	TGTGCCTGGAGTGTACTCGGGAATACGCAGTATTTT
.	TRBV6-2/TRBV6-3	TRBJ1-6	TRBD1	CASSSRGRGNSPLHF	TGTGCCAGCAGTTCCAGGGGGCGCGGTAATTCACCCCTCCACTTT
many	TRBV4-3	TRBJ2-1	.	CASSQESYNEQFF	TGCGCCAGCAGCCAAGAGTCCTACAATGAGCAGTTCTTC
.	TRBV11-2	TRBJ1-4	.	CASSLDLSREKLFF	TGTGCCAGCAGCTTAGATCTTTCGCGGGAAAAACTGTTTTTT
.	TRBV18	TRBJ2-5	.	CASSPAGPGGETQYF	TGTGCCAGCTCACCAGCGGGGCCAGGTGGAGAGACCCAGTACTTC
few	TRBV30	TRBJ2-7	.	CAWSVDSFSYEQYF	TGTGCCTGGAGTGTGGACAGCTTCTCCTACGAGCAGTACTTC
many	TRBV12-3/TRBV12-4	TRBJ1-5	TRBD1	CASSFRQGDGQPQHF	TGTGCCAGCAGTTTCAGACAGGGGGACGGTCAGCCCCAGCATTTT
.	TRBV7-2	TRBJ1-4	.	CASTKTGKTNEKLFF	TGTGCCAGCACCAAAACAGGAAAAACTAATGAAAAACTGTTTTTT
many	TRBV20-1	TRBJ2-5	TRBD2	CSARDASGSGTQYF	TGCAGTGCTAGAGATGCTAGCGGGTCGGGGACCCAGTACTTC
.	TRBV4-3	TRBJ2-3	.	CASSRGGDGADTQYF	TGCGCCAGCAGCAGGGGCGGGGACGGGGCAGATACGCAGTATTTT
many	TRBV5-1	TRBJ1-2	.	CASSITSGNYGYTF	TGCGCCAGCAGCATTACTTCAGGAAACTATGGCTACACCTTC
many	TRBV15	TRBJ2-7	TRBD1	CATSRVGQGGYEQYF	TGTGCCACCAGCAGAGTGGGACAGGGGGGCTACGAGCAGTACTTC
many	TRBV12-3/TRBV12-4	TRBJ1-6	.	CASSPGPYNSPLHF	TGTGCCAGCAGTCCGGGACCGTATAATTCACCCCTCCACTTT
few	TRBV4-3	TRBJ1-2	.	CASSQDARSNYGYTF	TGCGCCAGCAGCCAAGACGCAAGGTCTAACTATGGCTACACCTTC
many	TRBV12-3/TRBV12-4	TRBJ2-3	.	CASSPSQGFTTDTQYF	TGTGCCAGCAGCCCATCTCAGGGGTTTACTACAGATACGCAGTATTTT
.	TRBV14	TRBJ2-5	.	CASSLMTPLSPTQYF	TGTGCCAGCAGCCTAATGACGCCACTCTCGCCGACCCAGTACTTC
many	TRBV12-3/TRBV12-4	TRBJ2-5	TRBD2	CASSLVPSGGAQYF	TGTGCCAGCAGTTTAGTGCCTAGCGGGGGGGCCCAGTACTTC